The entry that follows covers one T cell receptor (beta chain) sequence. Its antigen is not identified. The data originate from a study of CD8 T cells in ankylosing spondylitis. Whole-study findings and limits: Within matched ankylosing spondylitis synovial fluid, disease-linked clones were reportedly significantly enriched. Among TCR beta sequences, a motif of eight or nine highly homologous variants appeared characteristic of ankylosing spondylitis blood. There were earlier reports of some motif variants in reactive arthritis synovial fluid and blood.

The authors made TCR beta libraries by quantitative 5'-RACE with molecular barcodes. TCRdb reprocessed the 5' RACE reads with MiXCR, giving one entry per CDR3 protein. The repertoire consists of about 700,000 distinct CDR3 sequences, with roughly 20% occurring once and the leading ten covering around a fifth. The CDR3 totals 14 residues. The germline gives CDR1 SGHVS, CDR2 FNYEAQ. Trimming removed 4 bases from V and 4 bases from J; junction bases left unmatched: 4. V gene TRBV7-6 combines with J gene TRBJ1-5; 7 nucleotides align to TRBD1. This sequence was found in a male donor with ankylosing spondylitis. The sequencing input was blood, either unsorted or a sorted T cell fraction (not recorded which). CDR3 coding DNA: TGTGCCAGCAGCTCAGGGACAGCTAATCAGCCCCAGCATTTT. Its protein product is CASSSGTANQPQHF. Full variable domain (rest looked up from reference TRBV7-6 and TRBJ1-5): GAGVSQSPRYKVTKRGQDVALRCDPISGHVSLYWYRQALGQGPEFLTYFNYEAQQDKSGLPNDRFSAERPEGSISTLTIQRTEQRDSAMYRCASSSGTANQPQHFGDGTRLSIL.